This TCR beta chain is drawn from a study of blood T cell repertoires in COVID-19. At the level of the study: Samples representing acute and convalescent COVID-19 were sourced from the United States, Italy and Spain. Sources were T cells, B-cell-depleted T cells, or PBMCs; the material itself was cDNA or gDNA.

Data came from immunoSEQ multiplex PCR; TCRdb stores just in-frame clones and leaves some out. This table has around 200,000 clones, around 83% appearing once. The CDR3 spans 15 residues. Trimming cost V 0 bases and J 7 bases; bases outside gene matches: 3. Per the germline V gene, CDR1 is SGHDN and CDR2 is FVKESK. This rearrangement joins TRBV14 to TRBJ2-1; 10 positions match TRBD2. The sequenced material came from peripheral blood. The receptor was isolated from a man between 40 and 49 years old with active or convalescent COVID-19. CDR3 bases: TGTGCCAGCAGCCAAGAGCTAGCGGGAGAGAATGAGCAGTTCTTC. As protein: CASSQELAGENEQFF.